A single sample gave rise to the 21 T cell receptor beta chains below, sequenced in a study of T cell responses to AZD1222 COVID-19 vaccine. Produced via immunoSEQ multiplex PCR; TCRdb's table is partial and in-frame only. The table lists more than 95,000 clones, roughly 91% of them singletons. This specimen was peripheral blood, taken 28 days after the second AZD1222 dose. These receptors all come from an adult who received the AZD1222 COVID-19 vaccine.

This chain uses TRBV7-9 with TRBJ1-2, with TRBD1 matching 12 bases. Unmatched junction bases numbered 11, after V lost 10 bases and J lost 2 bases. The CDR3 contains 16 residues. The germline V gene has CDR1 SEHNR and CDR2 FQNEAQ (reference sequence). In DNA form, the CDR3 reads TGTGCCACCGCCTTTCCGGGACAGGGGGCGAACTATGGCTACACCTTC. Residues: CATAFPGQGANYGYTF. The variable domain in full, with the rest retrieved from reference TRBV7-9 and TRBJ1-2, is DTGVSQNPRHKITKRGQNVTFRCDPISEHNRLYWYRQTLGQGPEFLTYFQNEAQLEKSRLLSDRFSAERPKGSFSTLEIQRTEQGDSAMYLCATAFPGQGANYGYTFGSGTRLTVV.

V is TRBV7-2 and J is TRBJ2-7; D remains ambiguous. This CDR3 comprises 11 residues. V was shortened by 6 bases and J by 6 bases, with 9 bases between the two germline ends. Germline lookup yields CDR1 SGHTA and CDR2 FQGNSA. CDR3 residues: CASSHGLEQYF. In nucleotides, the CDR3 is TGTGCCAGCAGTCACGGGCTCGAGCAGTACTTC.

J is TRBJ1-4 and V is TRBV2, with D possibly being TRBD1 (5 bases). Germline assignment: CDR1 SNHLY and CDR2 FYNNEI. The CDR3 is made up of 14 amino acids. The V gene lost 5 bases and the J gene lost 5 bases, with 12 bases spanning the gap. The CDR3 spells CASSSWSGNEKLFF. In nucleotides, the CDR3 is TGTGCCAGCAGTTCGTGGTCAGGGAATGAAAAACTGTTTTTT.

The rearrangement links TRBV5-1 to TRBJ1-2, with TRBD1 matching over 9 bases. CDR3 length: 15 amino acids. The V gene end was trimmed by 1 base and the J gene end by 3 bases; junction bases not matched to a gene: 4. Germline V lookup: CDR1 SGHRS, CDR2 YFSETQ. In DNA, the CDR3 is TGCGCCAGCAGCTTGTTGGGACAGGGCTACTATGGCTACACCTTC. Its protein is CASSLLGQGYYGYTF.

V usage is TRBV6-5 and J usage is TRBJ2-1, with TRBD2 matching over 8 bases. The ends lost 6 bases at V and 11 bases at J; junction bases unmatched: 12. This CDR3 has 14 residues. Germline loops: CDR1 MNHEY, CDR2 SVGAGI. CDR3: CASSVGGALGQQFF. DNA for the CDR3: TGTGCCAGCAGCGTCGGGGGGGCCCTCGGGCAGCAGTTCTTC.

V and J are TRBV18 and TRBJ2-1, with D possibly matching TRBD1 (5 bases). Germline V gene lookup returns CDR1 KGHSH and CDR2 LQKENI. CDR3 length equals 19 residues. V lost 3 bases to trimming and J lost 3 bases, with 24 bases between them. CDR3 in DNA: TGTGCCAGCTCACCTCGGGCAGGGCGACCCCTAAAATACTACAATGAGCAGTTCTTC. Translating it yields CASSPRAGRPLKYYNEQFF.

The J gene is TRBJ1-5, the V gene TRBV4-1; possible D gene TRBD1, 6 bases. Germline V CDR1 and CDR2: MGHRA, YSYEKL. Trimming took off 8 bases at V and 5 bases at J, with 13 bases between the two ends. The CDR3 consists of 13 residues. The CDR3 sequence is CASAERGDQPQHF. The DNA of the CDR3 is TGCGCCAGCGCTGAGAGGGGGGATCAGCCCCAGCATTTT.

The chain couples TRBV5-6 to TRBJ1-5; tentative D call: TRBD1 (5 bases). Germline CDR1 reads SGHDT; CDR2 reads YYEEEE. Trimming took 4 bases from V and 4 from J, leaving 15 bases between them. The CDR3 has 15 amino acids. The CDR3 DNA follows: TGTGCCAGCAGCCCGTGGGGCAGGGCAAATCAGCCCCAGCATTTT. Protein: CASSPWGRANQPQHF.

This rearrangement joins TRBV2 to TRBJ1-4; D is undetermined. Trimming cost V 5 bases and J 2 bases, with 18 bases left between them. Germline V gene sequence: CDR1 SNHLY, CDR2 FYNNEI. The CDR3 contains 17 residues. CDR3 sequence reads: CASSPPGRGGTNEKLFF. The CDR3 bases are TGTGCCAGCAGTCCCCCGGGCCGTGGCGGGACTAATGAAAAACTGTTTTTT.

The chain carries TRBV18 and TRBJ1-1, with 8 bases aligning to TRBD1. V lost 6 bases to trimming and J lost 0 bases; unmatched junction nucleotides: 6. The CDR3 sequence is 15 residues long. Germline V gene data show CDR1 as KGHSH and CDR2 as LQKENI. CDR3 bases: TGTGCCAGCTCTTTGTCGGGACAGGTGAACACTGAAGCTTTCTTT. Translated, it gives CASSLSGQVNTEAFF.

The chain recombines TRBV5-4 with TRBJ1-2; 7 nucleotides line up with TRBD1. Trimming cost V 1 base and J 6 bases; bases outside gene matches: 3. CDR1 SGHNT and CDR2 YYREEE come from the germline V gene (reference sequence). This CDR3 has 13 amino acids. The CDR3 here is CASSLRGTDGYTF. CDR3 sequence (DNA): TGTGCCAGCAGCTTGAGGGGGACAGATGGCTACACCTTC.

The CDR3 DNA sequence: TGTGCCACCCGGGGGGGTCCTTACAATGAGCAGTTCTTC. This encodes CATRGGPYNEQFF. The V and J genes are TRBV28 and TRBJ2-1, with 8 nucleotides matching TRBD2. CDR3 length: 13 amino acids. Germline V gene data show CDR1 as MDHEN and CDR2 as SYDVKM. V lost 10 bases and J lost 4; bases outside the gene matches: 6.

This CDR3 is CASSLSPPLFPGPVPGVNTEAFF. CDR3 DNA sequence: TGTGCCAGCAGTTTATCCCCCCCGTTGTTTCCTGGGCCCGTCCCAGGGGTGAACACTGAAGCTTTCTTT. V and J are TRBV27 and TRBJ1-1, with a weak D call TRBD1 (6 bases). Trimming took off 0 bases at V and 0 bases at J, with 32 bases between the two ends. The length of the CDR3 is 23 residues. The germline V gene has CDR1 MNHEY and CDR2 SMNVEV (reference sequence).

The chain links TRBV2 to TRBJ1-4; D may be TRBD1 (6 bases). The CDR3 runs 16 residues. Trimming cost V 4 bases and J 3 bases, with 15 bases left between them. From germline, CDR1 is SNHLY and CDR2 FYNNEI. The CDR3 spells CASSAGTGTANEKLFF. The CDR3 bases are TGTGCCAGCAGTGCAGGCACAGGGACTGCTAATGAAAAACTGTTTTTT.

J is TRBJ2-5 and V is TRBV4-2; maybe TRBD2 (6 bases). Germline loops: CDR1 LGHNA, CDR2 YNFKEQ. The CDR3 runs 15 residues. Trimming took 3 bases from V and 3 from J, leaving 14 bases between them. CDR3 loop: CASSQDRDLEETQYF. In DNA, the CDR3 is TGTGCCAGCAGCCAGGACCGGGACTTAGAAGAGACCCAGTACTTC.

The J gene is TRBJ2-7, the V gene TRBV21-1; TRBD1, the table's D call, was not compared with the DNA. TRBV21-1 counts as a pseudogene. CDR3 length equals 16 residues. CDR3 DNA: TGTGCCAGCAGCAAAACGTACCGGGACAGGGGATCCGAGCAGTACTTC. This codes for CASSKTYRDRGSEQYF.

The chain combines TRBV7-2 with TRBJ2-7; TRBD2 aligns across 10 bases. Germline V CDR1 and CDR2: SGHTA, FQGNSA. The CDR3 spans 16 residues. The junction had 7 bases not matched to a gene; V was cut back by 1 base and J by 4 bases. The CDR3 reads CASSLDMASGSYEQYF. The CDR3 bases are TGTGCCAGCAGCTTAGATATGGCTAGCGGGAGTTACGAGCAGTACTTC.

The rearrangement links TRBV3-1 (or the pseudogene TRBV3-2) to TRBJ1-1; 7 bases fit TRBD1. The CDR3 covers 14 residues. V lost 1 base to trimming and J lost 4 bases; unmatched junction nucleotides: 3. Germline assignment: CDR1 LGHDT and CDR2 YNNKEL (reference sequence). CDR3 coding DNA: TGTGCCAGCAGCCAAGCAGGGGGGGGCACTGAAGCTTTCTTT. It is translated as CASSQAGGGTEAFF.

V is TRBV3-1 (or the pseudogene TRBV3-2) and J is TRBJ2-1, with 12 bases aligning to TRBD2. The germline gives CDR1 LGHDT, CDR2 YNNKEL (reference sequence). V dropped 0 bases and J dropped 12; count of bases not matched to a gene: 15. CDR3 length equals 18 residues. This CDR3 reads CASSQELAGGRLSTGQFF. DNA for the CDR3: TGTGCCAGCAGCCAAGAACTAGCGGGGGGCCGCCTCTCAACAGGGCAGTTCTTC.

The chain employs TRBV21-1 and TRBJ1-1. TRBV21-1 is a documented pseudogene. This CDR3 spans 11 amino acids. The CDR3 spells CASSDQPGPGF. The CDR3 nucleotides read TGTGCCAGCAGCGATCAACCGGGACCGGGGTTT.

V gene TRBV27 combines with J gene TRBJ2-3; 7 nucleotides line up with TRBD2. Losses at the gene ends were 3 bases for V and 6 bases for J; bases not matched to a gene: 9. Germline V gives CDR1 MNHEY, CDR2 SMNVEV (reference sequence). The length of the CDR3 is 15 residues. The CDR3 reads CASSFPGGVADTQYF. DNA for the CDR3: TGTGCCAGCAGTTTCCCGGGAGGCGTCGCCGATACGCAGTATTTT.